This TCR beta chain stems from a study of T cell responses to AZD1222 COVID-19 vaccine. Study-wide context: Investigators merged groups given second doses at roughly 4 or roughly 12 weeks.

Clones were sequenced by immunoSEQ multiplex PCR, and TCRdb holds only the in-frame ones, with some missing. This sample yields about 120,000 clones, of which over 75% are seen a single time; roughly 7.8% belongs to the top ten. Findings and caveats of the study: CD4 TCRs covered the whole spike, strongest at regions 160-218 and 743-854. Baseline serostatus was positive in only a handful of AZD1222 recipients. Donors in the cohort were predominantly white British and more often female, and clonal diversity was possibly underestimated.

As regards this clone: The antigen is unknown.

Germline values: CDR1 LNHNV, CDR2 YYDKDF (reference sequence). This CDR3 contains 14 residues. V shed 0 bases and J shed 4 bases, with 10 bases lying between them. V is TRBV15 and J is TRBJ2-7; TRBD2 is a possible D gene (5 bases). Sequences were derived from peripheral blood, sampled on day 0 of AZD1222 vaccination. This TCR was sampled from an adult in good health. CDR3 region: CATSREAGGYEQYF. CDR3 in DNA: TGTGCCACCAGCAGAGAGGCGGGTGGGTACGAGCAGTACTTC.